Below are 3 T cell receptor beta chains sequenced from a single sample in a study of technical replicates of blood from a few donors. The data were produced by immunoSEQ multiplex PCR, yet TCRdb's version contains in-frame clones alone and is incomplete. Of 85,000 to 100,000 clones in the sample, nearly 97% are singletons; the top ten hold 0.23%. Sequencing was carried out using T cells isolated from PBMCs. The source is a human donor in good health.

The chain recombines TRBV9 with TRBJ1-4; possibly TRBD1 for D (6 bases). Germline V gene data show CDR1 as SGDLS and CDR2 as YYNGEE. CDR3 length equals 14 residues. V was cut by 3 bases and J by 8 bases, with 14 bases left in between. The CDR3 DNA is TGTGCCAGCAGCGGTAGCACAGGGAACGAAAAACTGTTTTTT. Its translation: CASSGSTGNEKLFF. The full variable domain, its missing parts supplied by reference TRBV9 and TRBJ1-4, is DSGVTQTPKHLITATGQRVTLRCSPRSGDLSVYWYQQSLDQGLQFLIQYYNGEERAKGNILERFSAQQFPDLHSELNLSSLELGDSALYFCASSGSTGNEKLFFGSGTQLSVL.

This rearrangement joins TRBV4-1 to TRBJ2-5, with 9 positions matching TRBD2. The CDR3 has 16 residues. Germline V CDR1 and CDR2: MGHRA, YSYEKL. Unmatched junction bases numbered 11, after V lost 4 bases and J lost 5 bases. The DNA of the CDR3 is TGCGCCAGCAGCCTCTTTGGCGGGGGGGCATCGGAGACCCAGTACTTC. Amino acids: CASSLFGGGASETQYF.

This clone was detected only a few times. J is TRBJ2-2 and V is TRBV9; no firm D call. The CDR3 length is 11 residues. Germline CDR1 reads SGDLS; CDR2 reads YYNGEE. With 5 bases removed from V and 6 bases from J, the gap between germline ends came to 5 bases. CDR3 in DNA: TGTGCCAGCAGTCATGCCGGGGAGCTGTTTTTT. Protein product: CASSHAGELFF.